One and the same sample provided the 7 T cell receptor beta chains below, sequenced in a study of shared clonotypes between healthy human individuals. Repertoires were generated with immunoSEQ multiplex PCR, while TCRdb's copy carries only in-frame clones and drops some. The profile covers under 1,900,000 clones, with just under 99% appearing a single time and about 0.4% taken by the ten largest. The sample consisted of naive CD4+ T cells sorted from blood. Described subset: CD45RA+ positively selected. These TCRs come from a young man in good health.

This CDR3 is CASSNRTGANYGYTF. CDR3 nucleotide sequence: TGCGCCAGCAGCAACCGGACAGGAGCTAACTATGGCTACACCTTC. This chain uses TRBV5-1 with TRBJ1-2, with TRBD1 matching over 7 bases. The V gene end was trimmed by 4 bases and the J gene end by 0 bases; junction bases not matched to a gene: 6. The germline V gene encodes CDR1 SGHRS and CDR2 YFSETQ. CDR3 length equals 15 residues.

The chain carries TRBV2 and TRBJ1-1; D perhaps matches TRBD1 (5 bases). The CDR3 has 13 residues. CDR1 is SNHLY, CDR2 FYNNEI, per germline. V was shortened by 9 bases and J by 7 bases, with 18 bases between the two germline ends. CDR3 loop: CASCLGGDLEAFF. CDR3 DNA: TGTGCCAGTTGTCTGGGGGGAGACCTTGAAGCTTTCTTT.

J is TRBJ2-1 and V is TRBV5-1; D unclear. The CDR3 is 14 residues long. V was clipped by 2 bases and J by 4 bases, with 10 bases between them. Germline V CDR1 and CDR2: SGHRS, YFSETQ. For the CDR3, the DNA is TGCGCCAGCAGCTTTTCAGGACCTTACAATGAGCAGTTCTTC. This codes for CASSFSGPYNEQFF.

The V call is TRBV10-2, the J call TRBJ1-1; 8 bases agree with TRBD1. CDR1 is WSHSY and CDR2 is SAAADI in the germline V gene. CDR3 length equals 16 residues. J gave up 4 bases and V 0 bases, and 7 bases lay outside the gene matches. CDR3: CASSESQGAQVTEAFF. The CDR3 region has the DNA TGCGCCAGCAGTGAGTCCCAGGGGGCGCAGGTCACTGAAGCTTTCTTT.

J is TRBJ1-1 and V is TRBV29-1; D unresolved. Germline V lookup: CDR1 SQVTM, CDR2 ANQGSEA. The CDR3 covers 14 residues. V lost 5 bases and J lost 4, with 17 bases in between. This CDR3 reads CSVMVGGRGTEAFF. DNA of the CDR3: TGCAGCGTTATGGTGGGTGGTAGAGGCACTGAAGCTTTCTTT.

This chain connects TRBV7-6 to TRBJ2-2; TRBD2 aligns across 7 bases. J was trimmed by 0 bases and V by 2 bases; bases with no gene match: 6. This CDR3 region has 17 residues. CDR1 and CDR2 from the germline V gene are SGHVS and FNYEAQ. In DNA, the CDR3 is TGTGCCAGCAGCTTAACGGGAGGTCGCCCGAACACCGGGGAGCTGTTTTTT. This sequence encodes CASSLTGGRPNTGELFF.

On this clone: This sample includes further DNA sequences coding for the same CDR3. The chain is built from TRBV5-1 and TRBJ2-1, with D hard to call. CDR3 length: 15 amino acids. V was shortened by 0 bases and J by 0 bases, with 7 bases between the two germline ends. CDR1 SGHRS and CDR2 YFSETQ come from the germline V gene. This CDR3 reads CASSLDTSSYNEQFF. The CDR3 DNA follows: TGCGCCAGCAGCTTGGACACCAGCTCCTACAATGAGCAGTTCTTC.